These 10 T cell receptor beta chains originate from one sample sequenced in a study of Graves' ophthalmopathy and Graves' hyperthyroidism. Amplifying from RNA transcripts, the study obtained TCR beta CDR3 regions. RT-PCR in the first round used HTBI primers; a second-round multiplex PCR followed. Each CDR3 protein gets one entry after TCRdb re-called the multiplex PCR reads with MiXCR. This sample has about 1.2 million distinct CDR3 sequences, with 36% found just once. Source material: peripheral blood or thyroid tissue (not recorded which). The source is an adult man with Graves' hyperthyroidism.

This chain uses TRBV9 with TRBJ2-2; 10 bases are shared with TRBD2. V was clipped by 0 bases and J by 8 bases; unmatched bases: 7. Per germline, CDR1 SGDLS and CDR2 YYNGEE. CDR3 length: 16 amino acids. The CDR3 region is CASSVDLAGVTGELFF. In DNA, the CDR3 is TGTGCCAGCAGCGTAGATCTAGCGGGAGTCACTGGGGAGCTGTTTTTT. The variable domain in full, completed from reference TRBV9 and TRBJ2-2, reads DSGVTQTPKHLITATGQRVTLRCSPRSGDLSVYWYQQSLDQGLQFLIQYYNGEERAKGNILERFSAQQFPDLHSELNLSSLELGDSALYFCASSVDLAGVTGELFFGEGSRLTVL.

This clonotype was detected many times. The chain uses TRBV2 and TRBJ2-7; TRBD2 is a possible D gene (6 bases). CDR1 and CDR2 (germline): SNHLY, FYNNEI. This CDR3 contains 11 residues. Trimming shortened V by 8 bases and J by 7 bases, and 12 bases separated the two germline ends. The CDR3 coding sequence is TGTGCCAGCTCGGGGGACGGGGAGCAGTACTTC. Translating gives CASSGDGEQYF.

The CDR3 DNA follows: TGTGCCAGCACCTCCGAGGGTGGCAATCAGCCCCAGCATTTT. The encoded protein is CASTSEGGNQPQHF. This chain joins TRBV2 and TRBJ1-5; no definite D call. The CDR3 is 14 amino acids. The germline CDR1 and CDR2 sequences are SNHLY and FYNNEI. The V end lost 7 bases, the J end lost 2 bases, and 12 bases lay between the germline ends.

The J gene is TRBJ2-3, the V gene TRBV2, with D tentatively TRBD1 (6 bases). This CDR3 is built from 15 residues. V lost 8 bases and J lost 5, with 20 bases in between. Germline CDR1 SNHLY, CDR2 FYNNEI. The CDR3 loop reads CASASGTRGRDTQYF. For the CDR3, the DNA is TGTGCCAGCGCCTCCGGGACCAGGGGTAGAGATACGCAGTATTTT.

This clonotype was detected ten times or more. The rearrangement links TRBV7-2 to TRBJ1-5; D perhaps matches TRBD1 (5 bases). Per the germline V gene, CDR1 is SGHTA and CDR2 is FQGNSA. This CDR3 comprises 17 residues. Trimming cost V 1 base and J 0 bases, with 13 bases left between them. Written as DNA, the CDR3 is TGTGCCAGCAGCTTAGTGGGGGGATCTAATAGCAATCAGCCCCAGCATTTT. Amino acid sequence: CASSLVGGSNSNQPQHF.

J is TRBJ2-3 and V is TRBV7-9; D unresolved. The germline CDR1 and CDR2 sequences are SEHNR and FQNEAQ (reference sequence). The CDR3 spans 12 residues. Trimming removed 1 base from V and 5 bases from J, with 4 bases in between. The chain's CDR3 is CASSLVIDTQYF. The CDR3 DNA reads as TGTGCCAGCAGCTTAGTTATAGATACGCAGTATTTT.

V usage is TRBV9 and J usage is TRBJ1-2, with TRBD1 as a possible D gene (5 bases). The CDR3 runs 15 residues. The germline gives CDR1 SGDLS, CDR2 YYNGEE. V was pared by 0 bases and J by 1 base, with 10 bases between. The CDR3 region has the DNA TGTGCCAGCAGCGTAGCACACCAGGGTAACTATGGCTACACCTTC. Protein: CASSVAHQGNYGYTF.

As concerns this clonotype: A read error may explain this, as a much larger clone is one base away. The chain employs TRBV6-6 and TRBJ1-5; D gene ambiguous. CDR1 and CDR2 from the germline V gene are MNHNY and SVGAGI (reference sequence). There are 13 residues in the CDR3. The CDR3 is CASGYAENQPQHF. In nucleotides, the CDR3 is TGTGCCAGCGGTTACGCGGAGAATCAGCCCCAGCATTTT.

This clonotype appeared many times. This chain uses TRBV29-1 with TRBJ2-2; D is possibly TRBD2 (6 bases). Germline loops: CDR1 SQVTM, CDR2 ANQGSEA. The CDR3 length is 15 residues. Trimming cost V 7 bases and J 4 bases, with 19 bases left between them. Here the CDR3 DNA reads TGCAGCGCCGCTGGGCCCGGGACTGGCACCGGGGAGCTGTTTTTT. The encoded protein is CSAAGPGTGTGELFF.

The V call is TRBV12-3 or TRBV12-4, the J call TRBJ1-1, with D possibly TRBD1 on 5 matching bases. The CDR3 is 17 residues long. V shed 6 bases and J shed 0 bases, with 20 bases lying between them. CDR3 loop: CASSRRDGKSLNTEAFF. Written as DNA, the CDR3 is TGTGCCAGCAGCCGCCGGGACGGAAAAAGCCTGAACACTGAAGCTTTCTTT.